This T cell receptor (beta chain) is drawn from a study of T cell clonotyping in hematopoietic cell transplantation. As concerns this clone: The antigen remains unidentified.

Libraries were prepared by immunoSEQ multiplex PCR; TCRdb keeps only in-frame clonotypes and omits some of them. The sample has about 36,000 clones, over 85% seen once. This CDR3 contains 12 residues. J was trimmed by 4 bases and V by 4 bases; bases with no gene match: 0. The germline V gene encodes CDR1 SQVTM and CDR2 ANQGSEA. Time point: recipient sample about 28 days before transplant, after cytoreduction. Samples: about 28 days before transplant, then days 30, 100 and 180 after. Findings of the study overall: Graft donor and pretransplant recipient Inverse Simpson Index values predicted broader posttransplant TCR diversity.

Sequenced here: peripheral blood mononuclear cells, sampled before stem cell transplant. The chain combines TRBV29-1 with TRBJ1-5; 8 bases map to TRBD1. The source of this sequence is a man aged 35 to 55 with chronic myeloid leukemia. Some clones in this sample may be carry-over from other donors' samples. CDR3 DNA: TGCAGCGTTGGGACAGGGAATCAGCCCCAGCATTTT. Translated, it gives CSVGTGNQPQHF. Combining the CDR3 with reference TRBV29-1 and TRBJ1-5 gives the whole variable domain SAVISQKPSRDICQRGTSLTIQCQVDSQVTMMFWYRQQPGQSLTLIATANQGSEATYESGFVIDKFPISRPNLTFSTLTVSNMSPEDSSIYLCSVGTGNQPQHFGDGTRLSIL.